These 32 T cell receptor beta chains share one sample of origin, sequenced in a study of vaccination and CD4 T cells after COVID-19 (dated by TCRdb to between 2021 and 2022). The antigens for these receptors are not known. The treatment or condition label for this specimen denotes: approximately nine-day PBMC culture with coronavirus spike peptide pools or control peptides (ViraFEST assay). The library was built by means of PCR. The sample was run on an Illumina iSeq 100. TCR sequencing of DNA from cultured CD4+ T cells used the Oncomine TCR Beta short-read assay at the Johns Hopkins FTIC core. TCRdb redid the processing of the public reads, applying fastp at Q25 and MiXCR, and retained in-frame beta chains. Merged by CDR3 protein, the rows form single entries marked with the most common genes and DNA. In this sample the table shows more than 13,000 distinct CDR3 sequences, about 33% of which occur a single time. Jointly, the top ten make up 17% of the sample.

Sequencing was performed on cultured CD4+ T cells from blood. Receptors originate from a human donor with COVID-19.

The J gene is TRBJ2-1, the V gene TRBV19; D might be TRBD2 (6 bases). Germline CDR1 is LNHDA and CDR2 is SQIVND (reference sequence). Trimming pared 3 bases from V and 12 bases from J, leaving 15 bases between. The CDR3 totals 13 residues. DNA of the CDR3: TGTGCCAGTAGTATTAGACGGAGCGGGTCGCAGTTCTTC. Encoded protein: CASSIRRSGSQFF.

DNA of the CDR3: TGTGCCAGTACCACCGAAGGGGGGATTCGATACTATGGCTACACCTTC. Amino acid sequence: CASTTEGGIRYYGYTF. The V gene is TRBV19, the J gene TRBJ1-2, with D possibly being TRBD1 (6 bases). CDR1 is LNHDA and CDR2 is SQIVND in the germline V gene (reference sequence). V lost 7 bases and J lost 3, with 21 bases in between. The CDR3 is made up of 16 amino acids. The whole variable domain, filled in from reference TRBV19 and TRBJ1-2, reads DGGITQSPKYLFRKEGQNVTLSCEQNLNHDAMYWYRQDPGQGLRLIYYSQIVNDFQKGDIAEGYSVSREKKESFPLTVTSAQKNPTAFYLCASTTEGGIRYYGYTFGSGTRLTVV.

This rearrangement joins TRBV6-2 or TRBV6-3 to TRBJ1-5; unclear D gene. CDR1 is MNHEY and CDR2 is SVGEGT in the germline V gene. V was cut by 0 bases and J by 7 bases, with 13 bases left in between. The CDR3 contains 15 residues. The CDR3, as DNA: TGTGCCAGCAGTTACTCTCCGGTCCTAGGCCAGCCCCAGCATTTT. Its protein product is CASSYSPVLGQPQHF.

The chain combines TRBV4-2 with TRBJ2-5; a possible D gene is TRBD1 (5 bases). Deletions cut 4 bases from V and 1 base from J, with 19 bases between. The germline V gene encodes CDR1 LGHNA and CDR2 YNFKEQ. The CDR3 sequence is 17 residues long. Written as DNA, the CDR3 is TGTGCCAGCAGCCGAAACCAGGGTCTCACCCCCCAAGAGACCCAGTACTTC. It codes for CASSRNQGLTPQETQYF.

CDR3 coding DNA: TGTGCCAGCTCATCACTGACGGGTAAGAGGGCCTACGAGCAGTACTTC. It codes for CASSSLTGKRAYEQYF. V and J are TRBV18 and TRBJ2-7; possibly TRBD2 for D (5 bases). This CDR3 region has 16 residues. Trimming left V 5 bases short and J 2 bases short, with 19 bases between. Germline CDR1 is KGHSH and CDR2 is LQKENI. Combining the CDR3 with reference TRBV18 and TRBJ2-7 gives the whole variable domain NAGVMQNPRHLVRRRGQEARLRCSPMKGHSHVYWYRQLPEEGLKFMVYLQKENIIDESGMPKERFSAEFPKEGPSILRIQQVVRGDSAAYFCASSSLTGKRAYEQYFGPGTRLTVT.

In its sample, this clonotype ranks as medium-sized (0.01 to 0.1%). This chain connects TRBV6-1 to TRBJ1-5, with a tentative D call TRBD1 (6 bases). The CDR3 totals 16 residues. The V gene's germline CDR1 is MNHNS and CDR2 SASEGT. V was trimmed by 6 bases and J by 2 bases, leaving 17 bases between them. The DNA of the CDR3 is TGTGCCAGCAGCTCAGGACAGCTGGGGGGCAATCAGCCCCAGCATTTT. It specifies CASSSGQLGGNQPQHF.

The chain combines TRBV28 with TRBJ1-2; D may be TRBD1 (6 bases). There are 13 residues in the CDR3. Looked up from germline, CDR1 is MDHEN and CDR2 is SYDVKM. Trimming stripped 6 bases from V and 6 bases from J, with 14 bases between. The CDR3 coding sequence is TGTGCCAGCAGCAAAACAGGGATCCATGGCTACACCTTC. Protein: CASSKTGIHGYTF.

V and J are TRBV29-1 and TRBJ1-1, with a weak D call TRBD1 (5 bases). Germline CDR1 SQVTM, CDR2 ANQGSEA. The ends were cut back, 3 bases at V and 5 bases at J, with 19 bases in the middle. The CDR3 spans 15 residues. The CDR3 DNA follows: TGCAGCGTTGAGGAGGGGCCCGCTGGGTGGACTGAAGCTTTCTTT. Its protein product is CSVEEGPAGWTEAFF.

This clonotype was detected only a few times. V is TRBV20-1 and J is TRBJ1-1, with D uncertain. V was trimmed by 2 bases and J by 1 base, leaving 11 bases between them. This CDR3 is 14 amino acids long. In germline, CDR1 is DFQATT, CDR2 SNEGSKA (reference sequence). In DNA, the CDR3 is TGCAGTGCTAGAAAGGGCGGGTCGAACACTGAAGCTTTCTTT. Translated: CSARKGGSNTEAFF.

Within the sample, this clonotype is medium-sized (0.01 to 0.1%). This chain uses TRBV20-1 with TRBJ1-6, with unresolved D. This CDR3 is 14 amino acids long. V was clipped by 5 bases and J by 9 bases, with 17 bases between them. Germline CDR1 reads DFQATT; CDR2 reads SNEGSKA (reference sequence). CDR3 DNA: TGCAGTGCTCTAGGTGACTTATTCGGTTCACCCCTCCACTTT. It specifies CSALGDLFGSPLHF.

This chain links TRBV20-1 with TRBJ2-7, with TRBD2 identical over 7 bases. Germline loops: CDR1 DFQATT, CDR2 SNEGSKA (reference sequence). There are 12 residues in the CDR3. Losses at the gene ends were 0 bases for V and 6 bases for J; bases not matched to a gene: 2. In DNA, the CDR3 is TGCAGTGCTAGAGATATAGCGGGCGAGCAGTACTTC. Translation gives CSARDIAGEQYF.

The V call is TRBV23-1, the J call TRBJ2-5; D may be TRBD1 (5 bases). TRBV23-1 is known as an ORF, though its function is uncertain. This CDR3 is built from 13 residues. V shed 4 bases and J shed 4 bases, with 10 bases lying between them. In nucleotides, the CDR3 is TGCGCCAGCAGTCGTCAGGGCTTAGAGACCCAGTACTTC. This sequence encodes CASSRQGLETQYF.

This sequence joins TRBV27 and TRBJ2-2, with 7 nucleotides matching TRBD1. This CDR3 has 14 residues. Germline CDR1 and CDR2: MNHEY and SMNVEV (reference sequence). J was trimmed by 6 bases and V by 7 bases; bases with no gene match: 8. DNA for the CDR3: TGTGCCAGCACCAGACAGGGTAGCCCCGGGGAGCTGTTTTTT. This translates into CASTRQGSPGELFF.

This clonotype was detected only a few times. The CDR3 here is CSARGGALNTEAFF. CDR3 nucleotides: TGCAGTGCTCGAGGGGGCGCACTAAACACTGAAGCTTTCTTT. The rearrangement joins TRBV20-1 to TRBJ1-1, with 7 bases aligning to TRBD1. The CDR3 loop spans 14 amino acids. J was trimmed by 2 bases and V by 5 bases; bases with no gene match: 8. Germline CDR1 and CDR2: DFQATT and SNEGSKA (reference sequence).

The chain employs TRBV9 and TRBJ1-2; D perhaps matches TRBD1 (5 bases). CDR3 length: 15 amino acids. Per germline, CDR1 SGDLS and CDR2 YYNGEE. With 3 bases removed from V and 6 bases from J, the gap between germline ends came to 18 bases. CDR3 protein: CASSDGPKGADGYTF. CDR3 in DNA: TGTGCCAGCAGCGACGGCCCGAAAGGGGCGGATGGCTACACCTTC.

This clonotype appeared a few times. V gene TRBV6-2 or TRBV6-3 combines with J gene TRBJ1-6, with 7 bases that match TRBD1. The CDR3 totals 15 residues. After removal of 2 bases from V and 7 bases from J, the junction contained 5 bases not matched to a gene. Germline V gene sequence: CDR1 MNHEY, CDR2 SVGEGT. The CDR3 reads CASSYLGQTNSPLHF. Written as DNA, the CDR3 is TGTGCCAGCAGTTACCTGGGACAGACAAATTCACCCCTCCACTTT.

The chain couples TRBV14 to TRBJ1-2; weak D call: TRBD1 (5 bases). CDR3 length equals 15 residues. Per the germline V gene, CDR1 is SGHDN and CDR2 is FVKESK. V was shortened by 7 bases and J by 2 bases, with 17 bases between the two germline ends. The CDR3 nucleotides are TGTGCCAGCACCCCGAGGGGCATCAAGAACTATGGCTACACCTTC. Protein product: CASTPRGIKNYGYTF.

J is TRBJ2-7 and V is TRBV28; a possible D gene is TRBD1 (6 bases). V was pared by 10 bases and J by 6 bases, with 10 bases between. This CDR3 comprises 10 residues. The germline V gene encodes CDR1 MDHEN and CDR2 SYDVKM. CDR3 in amino acids: CATRRGEQYF. As DNA, the CDR3 is TGTGCCACACGCAGGGGCGAGCAGTACTTC.

The V and J genes are TRBV2 and TRBJ2-5; D possibly corresponds to TRBD1 (5 bases). Between the trimmed V and J ends, which lost 0 bases and 5 bases, there was a span of 13 bases. Germline CDR1 SNHLY, CDR2 FYNNEI. This CDR3 has 15 amino acids. The CDR3 reads CASSEARQSVETQYF. For the CDR3, the DNA is TGTGCCAGCAGTGAAGCTCGACAGTCGGTGGAGACCCAGTACTTC.

This clonotype was observed a handful of times. The V gene is TRBV7-9, the J gene TRBJ1-3, with D possibly being TRBD1 (6 bases). V lost 5 bases and J 0 bases, leaving 14 bases between the germline ends. Germline CDR1 and CDR2: SEHNR and FQNEAQ (reference sequence). The CDR3 covers 16 residues. This CDR3 reads CASSPGAGTSGNTIYF. The CDR3 bases are TGTGCCAGCAGCCCAGGGGCGGGGACCTCTGGAAACACCATATATTTT. Drawing the rest from reference TRBV7-9 and TRBJ1-3, the complete variable domain is DTGVSQNPRHKITKRGQNVTFRCDPISEHNRLYWYRQTLGQGPEFLTYFQNEAQLEKSRLLSDRFSAERPKGSFSTLEIQRTEQGDSAMYLCASSPGAGTSGNTIYFGEGSWLTVV.

This clonotype was detected a few times. V is TRBV11-2 and J is TRBJ1-6; D ambiguous. The CDR3 has 14 amino acids. Germline V gene data show CDR1 as SGHAT and CDR2 as FQNNGV. With 5 bases removed from V and 11 bases from J, the gap between germline ends came to 16 bases. CDR3 region: CASSTSADRTPLHF. The CDR3 nucleotides read TGTGCCAGCAGCACTAGCGCGGATAGGACACCCCTCCACTTT.

V and J are TRBV12-3 or TRBV12-4 and TRBJ2-7; 7 bases align to TRBD1. Trimming at V came to 5 bases and at J to 4 bases, leaving 8 bases not matched to a gene. This CDR3 comprises 14 residues. The CDR3 bases are TGTGCCAGCAGTCCTAAACAGGGGCGGTACGAGCAGTACTTC. As protein: CASSPKQGRYEQYF.

This clonotype is judged medium-sized. The chain joins TRBV11-3 to TRBJ1-6; possible D gene TRBD1, 6 bases. The CDR3 length is 12 residues. Germline V gene data show CDR1 as SGHNT and CDR2 as YENEEA. With 2 bases removed from V and 10 bases from J, the gap between germline ends came to 6 bases. The CDR3 DNA follows: TGTGCCAGCAGCTTACAGGGGTCACCCCTCCACTTT. The encoded protein is CASSLQGSPLHF.

The chain combines TRBV10-2 with TRBJ2-1; 11 nucleotides match TRBD2. This CDR3 is 16 amino acids long. Germline CDR1 reads WSHSY; CDR2 reads SAAADI. J gave up 4 bases and V 1 base, and 3 bases lay outside the gene matches. The CDR3 reads CASSEFSGGVYNEQFF. For the CDR3, the DNA is TGCGCCAGCAGTGAGTTTAGCGGGGGGGTTTACAATGAGCAGTTCTTC.

The genes are TRBV19 and TRBJ2-3; 9 bases agree with TRBD1. CDR3 length equals 15 residues. CDR1 is LNHDA, CDR2 SQIVND, per germline (reference sequence). V lost 7 bases to trimming and J lost 2 bases; unmatched junction nucleotides: 7. The CDR3 nucleotides are TGTGCCAGTACCATGGGACAGGGTTACACAGATACGCAGTATTTT. It encodes CASTMGQGYTDTQYF.

The chain couples TRBV28 to TRBJ1-5; 8 bases match TRBD1. V shed 0 bases and J 4 bases; nucleotides not matched to a gene: 5. This CDR3 region has 16 residues. Germline V lookup: CDR1 MDHEN, CDR2 SYDVKM. CDR3 bases: TGTGCCAGCAGTTTATGGCAGGGGGCAGGAAATCAGCCCCAGCATTTT. The encoded protein is CASSLWQGAGNQPQHF.

The rearrangement joins TRBV25-1 to TRBJ2-6, with D unresolved. Trimming cost V 8 bases and J 4 bases, with 9 bases left between them. This CDR3 spans 13 amino acids. The germline CDR1 and CDR2 sequences are MGHDK and SYGVNS. CDR3 sequence reads: CASRVGGANVLTF. For the CDR3, the DNA is TGTGCCAGCCGGGTAGGAGGGGCCAACGTCCTGACTTTC.

This clonotype has only a few counts. The chain couples TRBV6-4 to TRBJ2-3; 11 nucleotides align to TRBD1. The CDR3 consists of 14 residues. V shed 6 bases, J shed 5 bases, and the junction held 4 bases outside the gene matches. CDR1 and CDR2 from the germline V gene are MRHNA and SNTAGT. CDR3 region: CASSGTGGIDTQYF. CDR3 coding DNA: TGTGCCAGCAGCGGGACAGGGGGAATAGATACGCAGTATTTT.

There are a few counts of this clonotype. The J gene is TRBJ1-2, the V gene TRBV7-2; D is undetermined. The CDR3 is made up of 11 amino acids. Trimming removed 5 bases at V and 7 bases at J, with 8 bases between. Germline CDR1 reads SGHTA; CDR2 reads FQGNSA. The CDR3 protein is CASSPGPGYTF. The CDR3 nucleotides are TGTGCCAGCAGCCCAGGACCTGGCTACACCTTC.

The chain links TRBV29-1 to TRBJ1-1, with D tentatively TRBD1 (5 bases). Trimming cost V 3 bases and J 3 bases, with 8 bases left between them. Germline CDR1 and CDR2: SQVTM and ANQGSEA. This CDR3 is built from 12 residues. The CDR3 here is CSVDRRDTEAFF. In nucleotides, the CDR3 is TGCAGCGTTGACCGCAGGGACACTGAAGCTTTCTTT.

The chain's CDR3 is CASSLGPAGDTDTQYF. Here the CDR3 DNA reads TGTGCCAGCAGCTTAGGACCGGCGGGGGACACAGATACGCAGTATTTT. The rearrangement joins TRBV11-3 to TRBJ2-3; 7 nucleotides match TRBD2. The germline V gene encodes CDR1 SGHNT and CDR2 YENEEA. The CDR3 is made up of 16 amino acids. V was clipped by 1 base and J by 2 bases; unmatched bases: 6.

This rearrangement joins TRBV20-1 to TRBJ1-5; 7 positions agree with TRBD1. With 6 bases clipped from V and 3 bases from J, the junction kept 5 bases outside the gene matches. Germline CDR1 DFQATT, CDR2 SNEGSKA (reference sequence). The CDR3 extends over 13 amino acids. The CDR3 loop is CSARGQANQPQHF. In DNA form, the CDR3 reads TGCAGTGCCCGTGGACAGGCCAATCAGCCCCAGCATTTT.